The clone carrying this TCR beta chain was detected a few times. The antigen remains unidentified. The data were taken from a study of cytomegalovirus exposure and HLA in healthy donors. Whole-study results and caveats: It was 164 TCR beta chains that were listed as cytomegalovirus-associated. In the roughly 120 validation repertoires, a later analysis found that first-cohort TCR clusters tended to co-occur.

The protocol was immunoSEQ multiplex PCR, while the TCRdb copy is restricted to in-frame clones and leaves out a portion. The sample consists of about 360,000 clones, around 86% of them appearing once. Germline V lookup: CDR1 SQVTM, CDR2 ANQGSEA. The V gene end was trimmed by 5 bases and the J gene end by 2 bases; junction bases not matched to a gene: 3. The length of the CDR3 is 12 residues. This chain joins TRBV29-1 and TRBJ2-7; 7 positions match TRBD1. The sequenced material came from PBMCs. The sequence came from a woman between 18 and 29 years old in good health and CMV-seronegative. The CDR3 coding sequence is TGCAGCGTTCGGACAGGTGCCTACGAGCAGTACTTC. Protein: CSVRTGAYEQYF.